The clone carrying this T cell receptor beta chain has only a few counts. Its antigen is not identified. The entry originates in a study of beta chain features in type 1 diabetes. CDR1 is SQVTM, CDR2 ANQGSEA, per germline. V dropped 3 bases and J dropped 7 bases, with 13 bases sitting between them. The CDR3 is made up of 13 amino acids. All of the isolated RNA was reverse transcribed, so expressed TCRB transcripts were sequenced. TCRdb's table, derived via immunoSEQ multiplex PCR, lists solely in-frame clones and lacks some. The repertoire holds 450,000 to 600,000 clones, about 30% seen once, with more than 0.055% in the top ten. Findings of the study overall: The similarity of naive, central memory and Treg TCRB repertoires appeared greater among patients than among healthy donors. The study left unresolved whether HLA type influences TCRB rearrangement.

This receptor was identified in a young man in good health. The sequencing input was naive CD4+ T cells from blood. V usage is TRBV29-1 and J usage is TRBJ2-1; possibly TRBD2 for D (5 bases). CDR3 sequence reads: CSVEWSSANEQFF. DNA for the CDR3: TGCAGCGTTGAGTGGAGTAGCGCGAATGAGCAGTTCTTC.